The rows below give T cell receptor beta chains drawn from one sample of a study of early T cells in non-severe SARS-CoV-2 infection. TCRdb redid the calling of the 5' RACE reads with MiXCR, one entry per CDR3 protein. This table has around 92,000 distinct CDR3 sequences, about 11% appearing once. The sample taken for sequencing was whole blood. These receptors were taken from an adult who was a healthcare worker with PCR-confirmed SARS-CoV-2 infection or an uninfected control (not recorded which). CDR3s include the opening cysteine and the closing phenylalanine or tryptophan. D genes are given only for firm matches. Size tells how often a clone was seen (once, few, many) or the class of an expanded clone, and some rows leave it out.

j_call d_call v_call clone_size cdr3_aa cdr3_nt
TRBJ2-3 . TRBV10-3 . CAISDPTGLDTQYF TGTGCCATCAGTGATCCGACAGGATTAGATACGCAGTATTTT
TRBJ2-3 . TRBV29-1 . CSAKRGGTDTQYF TGCAGCGCTAAAAGGGGAGGCACAGATACGCAGTATTTT
TRBJ1-3 . TRBV5-1 few CASSIGDTGNTIYF TGCGCCAGCAGCATCGGGGACACTGGAAACACCATATATTTT
TRBJ2-3 TRBD1 TRBV12-3/TRBV12-4 . CACAQGAPTDTQYF TGTGCCTGCGCGCAGGGGGCTCCCACAGATACGCAGTATTTT
TRBJ1-4 . TRBV10-3 few CAISEDIAGKLFF TGTGCCATCAGTGAAGACATAGCGGGAAAACTGTTTTTT
TRBJ1-1 TRBD1 TRBV20-1 many CSARVDRGITEAFF TGCAGTGCTAGGGTCGACAGGGGAATCACTGAAGCTTTCTTT
TRBJ2-1 . TRBV11-2 few CASSSLPGLSSYNEQFF TGTGCCAGCAGCTCACTTCCGGGACTTAGCTCCTACAATGAGCAGTTCTTC
TRBJ1-2 . TRBV6-8 . CASSYSSGSVRNGYTF TGTGCCAGCAGTTACTCGAGTGGCTCCGTGAGGAATGGCTACACCTTC
TRBJ2-2 TRBD2 TRBV6-2/TRBV6-3 many CASSYGASGASNTGELFF TGTGCCAGCAGTTACGGAGCTAGCGGGGCGTCGAACACCGGGGAGCTGTTTTTT
TRBJ2-1 TRBD1 TRBV7-2 . CASSRQGVMNEQFF TGTGCCAGCAGCAGACAGGGGGTTATGAATGAGCAGTTCTTC
TRBJ2-7 . TRBV12-3/TRBV12-4 . CASSFGDPYEQYF TGTGCCAGCAGTTTTGGGGATCCCTACGAGCAGTACTTC
TRBJ2-1 . TRBV12-3/TRBV12-4 many CASRPQGLNNEQFF TGTGCCAGCAGACCGCAGGGACTCAACAATGAGCAGTTCTTC
TRBJ2-3 . TRBV7-9 many CASASLDTQYF TGTGCCAGCGCCAGCCTAGATACGCAGTATTTT
TRBJ2-7 . TRBV7-9 . CASSHPSGEDEQYF TGTGCCAGCAGCCATCCCTCCGGAGAAGACGAGCAGTACTTC
TRBJ2-1 . TRBV30 few CAWSAGTSQFF TGTGCCTGGAGTGCCGGGACTTCGCAGTTCTTC
TRBJ2-1 . TRBV7-9 . CASMRGSYNEQFF TGTGCCAGCATGAGAGGCTCCTACAATGAGCAGTTCTTC
TRBJ2-5 TRBD2 TRBV11-2 . CASSARRGTSGQETQYF TGTGCCAGCAGCGCCCGTCGTGGTACTAGCGGCCAAGAGACCCAGTACTTC
TRBJ1-1 . TRBV7-3 few CASSLTGTVNTEAFF TGTGCCAGCAGCTTAACCGGGACGGTGAACACTGAAGCTTTCTTT
TRBJ2-3 TRBD2 TRBV5-1 many CASSWTSGTDTQYF TGCGCCAGCAGCTGGACTAGCGGCACAGATACGCAGTATTTT
TRBJ2-2 . TRBV20-1 many CSARLGGGHTGELFF TGCAGTGCTAGACTGGGTGGAGGTCACACCGGGGAGCTGTTTTTT